Presented here are 19 T cell receptor beta chains from one specimen sequenced in a study of cytomegalovirus exposure and HLA in healthy donors. Primers for the PCR totalled 60 Vbeta and 13 Jbeta. Profiling relied on immunoSEQ multiplex PCR, and the TCRdb table lists in-frame clones only, not all of them. The profile shows 60,000 to 80,000 clones, approximately 60% of them singletons. Sequencing was carried out using PBMCs. These receptors were obtained from a man under 40 in good health and CMV-seronegative.

The CDR3 bases are TGTGCCAGCAGCGGACAGGGGTTGAGTAATCAGCCCCAGCATTTT. Encoded protein: CASSGQGLSNQPQHF. This chain joins TRBV2 and TRBJ1-5; 9 bases fit TRBD1. CDR1 and CDR2 from the germline V gene are SNHLY and FYNNEI. Trimming cost V 6 bases and J 4 bases; bases outside gene matches: 7. The CDR3 length is 15 residues. The whole variable domain, filled in from reference TRBV2 and TRBJ1-5, reads EPEVTQTPSHQVTQMGQEVILRCVPISNHLYFYWYRQILGQKVEFLVSFYNNEISEKSEIFDDQFSVERPDGSNFTLKIRSTKLEDSAMYFCASSGQGLSNQPQHFGDGTRLSIL.

The rearrangement joins TRBV29-1 to TRBJ2-2; 9 bases map to TRBD1. Germline loops: CDR1 SQVTM, CDR2 ANQGSEA. The CDR3 runs to 15 residues. Trimming took 6 bases from V and 4 from J; bases not matched to a gene: 9. The CDR3 reads CSVADRGPRTGELFF. For the CDR3, the DNA is TGCAGCGTAGCGGACAGGGGTCCCCGCACCGGGGAGCTGTTTTTT.

The genes are TRBV29-1 and TRBJ2-5; D uncertain. Looked up from germline, CDR1 is SQVTM and CDR2 is ANQGSEA. Deletions cut 7 bases from V and 1 base from J, with 13 bases between. The CDR3 contains 13 residues. The CDR3 DNA reads TGCAGCGCCGTCCGAGCGCCCCAAGAGACCCAGTACTTC. Translation: CSAVRAPQETQYF.

This clone was found a few times. The rearrangement joins TRBV4-2 to TRBJ2-1; 9 bases fit TRBD2. V was clipped by 0 bases and J by 6 bases; unmatched bases: 3. CDR1 LGHNA and CDR2 YNFKEQ come from the germline V gene. The CDR3 sequence is 15 residues long. The CDR3: CASSQEAGGPNEQFF. In nucleotides, the CDR3 is TGTGCCAGCAGCCAAGAGGCGGGGGGGCCCAATGAGCAGTTCTTC.

This sequence joins TRBV4-1 and TRBJ2-5, with 7 bases matching TRBD2. The CDR3 loop spans 17 amino acids. Germline CDR1 is MGHRA and CDR2 is YSYEKL. V gave up 4 bases and J gave up 9 bases; unmatched junction bases: 20. The CDR3 nucleotides read TGCGCCAGCAGCCGCGGACTTACTCTGGGGGGGGAGGAGGCCCAGTACTTC. Its translation: CASSRGLTLGGEEAQYF.

In its sample, this clone was seen a few times. V and J are TRBV11-2 and TRBJ1-2; TRBD1 might be the D (5 bases). The germline gives CDR1 SGHAT, CDR2 FQNNGV. This CDR3 spans 14 amino acids. V lost 5 bases and J lost 7, with 17 bases in between. CDR3 nucleotides: TGTGCCAGCAGCCCTGGCAGGGAGCGGGGTGGCTACACCTTC. Residues: CASSPGRERGGYTF.

This sequence joins TRBV5-4 and TRBJ2-1; 7 nucleotides align to TRBD2. Trimming cost V 3 bases and J 6 bases; bases outside gene matches: 9. This CDR3 is built from 15 residues. The germline CDR1 and CDR2 sequences are SGHNT and YYREEE (reference sequence). The CDR3 DNA reads as TGTGCCAGCAGCTCCCGAACTAGCGCGGTCAATGAGCAGTTCTTC. It codes for CASSSRTSAVNEQFF.

The V call is TRBV6-5, the J call TRBJ2-1; TRBD1 matches at 8 bases. The V gene end was trimmed by 6 bases and the J gene end by 10 bases; junction bases not matched to a gene: 11. Germline values: CDR1 MNHEY, CDR2 SVGAGI. The CDR3 length is 14 residues. Here the CDR3 DNA reads TGTGCCAGCAGGAGACAGGGGCCAACAAGGGAGCAGTTCTTC. Amino acid sequence: CASRRQGPTREQFF.

J is TRBJ2-5 and V is TRBV5-4; TRBD1 agrees at 9 bases. Germline V gives CDR1 SGHNT, CDR2 YYREEE (reference sequence). After removal of 2 bases from V and 1 base from J, the junction contained 0 bases not matched to a gene. This CDR3 contains 14 residues. The CDR3 coding sequence is TGTGCCAGCAGCTTACAGGGGGCCCAAGAGACCCAGTACTTC. This sequence encodes CASSLQGAQETQYF. Based on the CDR3 plus reference TRBV5-4 and TRBJ2-5, the full variable domain is ETGVTQSPTHLIKTRGQQVTLRCSSQSGHNTVSWYQQALGQGPQFIFQYYREEENGRGNFPPRFSGLQFPNYSSELNVNALELDDSALYLCASSLQGAQETQYFGPGTRLLVL.

V is TRBV7-2 and J is TRBJ2-7; 8 bases align to TRBD2. The CDR3 has 14 residues. Looked up from germline, CDR1 is SGHTA and CDR2 is FQGNSA. The junction had 10 bases not matched to a gene; V was cut back by 7 bases and J by 5 bases. The CDR3 DNA reads as TGTGCCAGCACCCGGGAGGGGGGTCTGGACGAGCAGTACTTC. As protein: CASTREGGLDEQYF.

This clone appeared once. The chain employs TRBV19 and TRBJ1-2, with D unresolved. Germline V gene lookup returns CDR1 LNHDA and CDR2 SQIVND (reference sequence). The germline V and J ends were trimmed by 2 bases and 2 bases, with 12 bases remaining between them. The CDR3 is made up of 15 amino acids. CDR3 amino acids: CASSIREGGNYGYTF. Written as DNA, the CDR3 is TGTGCCAGTAGTATAAGGGAGGGTGGAAACTATGGCTACACCTTC.

The V and J genes are TRBV19 and TRBJ2-1; no clear D. Germline-derived CDR1 and CDR2 are LNHDA and SQIVND (reference sequence). This CDR3 spans 15 amino acids. Trimming cost V 3 bases and J 0 bases, with 9 bases left between them. The DNA of the CDR3 is TGTGCCAGTAGTATGTCTCCCCGCTCCTACAATGAGCAGTTCTTC. Its translation is CASSMSPRSYNEQFF.

V gene TRBV6-6 combines with J gene TRBJ2-7, with D possibly TRBD1 on 6 matching bases. V was trimmed by 4 bases and J by 3 bases, leaving 13 bases between them. From germline, CDR1 is MNHNY and CDR2 SVGAGI (reference sequence). The CDR3 covers 14 residues. This CDR3 is CASSLPGTRYEQYF. Written as DNA, the CDR3 is TGTGCCAGCAGTTTACCCGGGACACGCTACGAGCAGTACTTC.

The CDR3 loop reads CASSYSRVRGTQYF. In DNA form, the CDR3 reads TGTGCCAGCAGTTACTCGAGGGTTAGAGGTACGCAGTATTTT. The rearrangement joins TRBV6-5 to TRBJ2-3; TRBD2 might be the D (5 bases). The CDR3 consists of 14 residues. Germline V gene sequence: CDR1 MNHEY, CDR2 SVGAGI. Trimming removed 0 bases from V and 8 bases from J, with 12 bases in between.

This clone was seen once. The rearrangement joins TRBV7-9 to TRBJ1-2; unclear D gene. V dropped 5 bases and J dropped 4 bases, with 5 bases sitting between them. The germline V gene encodes CDR1 SEHNR and CDR2 FQNEAQ (reference sequence). The CDR3 loop spans 11 amino acids. The CDR3 nucleotides are TGTGCCAGCAGCCGCAGCTATGGCTACACCTTC. Amino acid sequence: CASSRSYGYTF.

This clone was recorded once. The J gene is TRBJ1-4, the V gene TRBV7-9; TRBD1 aligns across 7 bases. The CDR3 length is 16 residues. Germline V lookup: CDR1 SEHNR, CDR2 FQNEAQ (reference sequence). Trimming cost V 8 bases and J 0 bases; bases outside gene matches: 9. The CDR3 spells CASRQGPLTTNEKLFF. As DNA, the CDR3 is TGTGCCAGCCGACAGGGTCCCCTAACAACTAATGAAAAACTGTTTTTT.

The chain uses TRBV5-6 and TRBJ1-6; possible D gene TRBD1, 6 bases. The CDR3 contains 13 residues. V was cut by 3 bases and J by 5 bases, with 6 bases left in between. Per germline, CDR1 SGHDT and CDR2 YYEEEE. The CDR3 DNA sequence: TGTGCCAGCAGCTGGACAGATAATTCACCCCTCCACTTT. Protein: CASSWTDNSPLHF.

The chain recombines TRBV2 with TRBJ1-5; no definite D call. Germline V gene sequence: CDR1 SNHLY, CDR2 FYNNEI. The V end lost 8 bases, the J end lost 1 base, and 6 bases lay between the germline ends. The CDR3 loop spans 12 amino acids. CDR3 region: CASEGSNQPQHF. The CDR3 DNA is TGTGCCAGCGAGGGAAGCAATCAGCCCCAGCATTTT.

The chain is built from TRBV6-1 and TRBJ2-7; no firm D call. The CDR3 has 11 residues. Germline V gene data show CDR1 as MNHNS and CDR2 as SASEGT. Trimming took 4 bases from V and 3 from J, leaving 4 bases between them. CDR3 residues: CASSALYEQYF. CDR3 nucleotides: TGTGCCAGCAGTGCCCTCTACGAGCAGTACTTC.